A single sample is the source of the 9 T cell receptor beta chains below, sequenced in a study of blood T cell repertoires in COVID-19. Sequenced by immunoSEQ multiplex PCR; TCRdb stores in-frame clones only, minus some. The repertoire holds around 260,000 clones, approximately 89% seen once, with around 9.6% in the top ten. Source material: peripheral blood. These receptors were obtained from a woman between 65 and 79 years old with COVID-19, enrolled during active disease.

V usage is TRBV5-6 and J usage is TRBJ1-2; maybe TRBD1 (6 bases). Germline assignment: CDR1 SGHDT and CDR2 YYEEEE. V gave up 7 bases and J gave up 0 bases, with 13 bases separating them. The CDR3 loop spans 14 amino acids. DNA of the CDR3: TGTGCCAGCCGGAGTGACAGGCCTAACTATGGCTACACCTTC. Translated, it gives CASRSDRPNYGYTF.

This clone was recorded once. The chain employs TRBV10-3 and TRBJ1-1; possible D gene TRBD1, 5 bases. The CDR3 covers 14 residues. Trimming cost V 5 bases and J 0 bases, with 10 bases left between them. Germline CDR1 ENHRY, CDR2 SYGVKD. As DNA, the CDR3 is TGTGCCATCAGTAACAGGTTCGTGAACACTGAAGCTTTCTTT. It encodes CAISNRFVNTEAFF.

V is TRBV6-2 or TRBV6-3 and J is TRBJ1-6; 8 positions match TRBD1. Per germline, CDR1 MNHEY and CDR2 SVGEGT. Trimming cost V 5 bases and J 7 bases; bases outside gene matches: 4. The CDR3 loop spans 14 amino acids. CDR3 sequence: CASSRTGRNSPLHF. CDR3 nucleotide sequence: TGTGCCAGCAGTAGGACAGGGCGGAATTCACCCCTCCACTTT.

The chain uses TRBV11-2 and TRBJ1-6; 8 bases agree with TRBD1. The V and J ends lost 2 bases and 13 bases, in that order; junction bases with no gene match: 1. The CDR3 is 12 residues long. From germline, CDR1 is SGHAT and CDR2 FQNNGV. CDR3 bases: TGTGCCAGCAGCTTAAGGACAGGGCCCCTCCACTTT. Its translation is CASSLRTGPLHF.

The J gene is TRBJ1-1, the V gene TRBV19; 9 bases line up with TRBD1. The germline V gene has CDR1 LNHDA and CDR2 SQIVND (reference sequence). This CDR3 has 13 residues. V dropped 9 bases and J dropped 1; count of bases not matched to a gene: 3. DNA of the CDR3: TGTGCCAGCCTGGGACAGGGGAACACTGAAGCTTTCTTT. Translated: CASLGQGNTEAFF. The full variable domain, with the rest looked up from reference TRBV19 and TRBJ1-1, is DGGITQSPKYLFRKEGQNVTLSCEQNLNHDAMYWYRQDPGQGLRLIYYSQIVNDFQKGDIAEGYSVSREKKESFPLTVTSAQKNPTAFYLCASLGQGNTEAFFGQGTRLTVV.

The J gene is TRBJ2-5, the V gene TRBV27, with 9 bases fitting TRBD1. The CDR3 is 14 amino acids. Trimming took 4 bases from V and 4 from J; bases not matched to a gene: 4. Germline loops: CDR1 MNHEY, CDR2 SMNVEV (reference sequence). The CDR3 spells CASSSSQGAETQYF. CDR3 in DNA: TGTGCCAGCAGTTCCTCACAGGGGGCAGAGACCCAGTACTTC.

The V gene is TRBV9, the J gene TRBJ2-2; 10 positions agree with TRBD1. With 0 bases clipped from V and 4 bases from J, the junction kept 6 bases outside the gene matches. Germline V lookup: CDR1 SGDLS, CDR2 YYNGEE. This CDR3 is 17 amino acids long. CDR3 nucleotides: TGTGCCAGCAGCGTAGAATGGGACAGGGGTATCACCGGGGAGCTGTTTTTT. It translates to CASSVEWDRGITGELFF.

The chain has TRBV14 and TRBJ2-7; 8 bases align to TRBD1. This CDR3 is 15 amino acids long. The V segment lost 2 bases and the J segment 3 bases; nucleotides outside the gene matches: 6. Germline-derived CDR1 and CDR2 are SGHDN and FVKESK. The CDR3 sequence is CASSQHTGGHYEQYF. CDR3 nucleotides: TGTGCCAGCAGCCAACACACAGGGGGTCACTACGAGCAGTACTTC.

The chain uses TRBV5-1 and TRBJ1-1; D is ambiguous. CDR3 size: 14 residues. V was clipped by 2 bases and J by 3 bases, with 11 bases between them. Germline CDR1 reads SGHRS; CDR2 reads YFSETQ. Written as DNA, the CDR3 is TGCGCCAGCAGCTTTTTGGCGGCGGACACTGAAGCTTTCTTT. It codes for CASSFLAADTEAFF.